This T cell receptor (beta chain) was found in a study of CXCR3-negative and CXCR3-positive naive CD8 T cells (dated 2019 in TCRdb). About the study as a whole: In total, 130 million to 150 million TRB reads were obtained, or roughly 1.5 +/- 0.3 million reads per library. The diversity and physicochemical repertoire analyses included more than ten donors pooled from two independent experiments. For the TRBV-TRBJ cluster analysis, the naive subsets came from 5 donors, while the memory cells came from 3 donors.

From a lookup of the germline V gene (reference sequence), CDR1 and CDR2 are SEHNR and FQNEAQ. Counted from cysteine to phenylalanine, this CDR3 has 15 amino acids. No DNA appears here. Remarks on this clonotype: The specificity of this receptor is unknown.

Each CD8+ T cell subset was flow-sorted in triplicate, with about 320,000 cells per subset placed directly into RLT lysis buffer. To keep memory contaminants out, a stringent definition of naive CD8+ T cells was applied: CD45RO-CCR7+CD27+CD95-. Standard density gradient centrifugation was used to isolate peripheral blood mononuclear cells from buffy coats. A FACSAria III was used to flow-sort naive CD8+ T cells into CXCR3-negative and CXCR3-positive populations. An RNeasy Mini Kit was used to extract total RNA from the sorted cells. Summary of the overall study and its limitations: Compared with CXCR3-negative naive cells, CXCR3-positive naive cells had TRB CDR3s with higher hydrophobicity (lower Kidera factor 4), lower energy, and higher strength and volume indices. Comparably high repertoire diversity was found in both naive subsets, whereas much lower repertoire diversity was found in memory CD8+ T cells. Because surface CD5, which is linked to self-reactivity in mice, was comparable between the naive subsets, TCR interaction strength was also inferred from TRB CDR3 physicochemical properties. Freshly isolated PBMCs were used for most assays because CXCR3 expression partially decreased after cryopreservation. Within the same donor, TRBV-TRBJ usage looked similar between naive CXCR3-negative and CXCR3-positive cells, but memory cells had distinct patterns.

Sequencing took place on a NextSeq 550. The Human TCR Profiling Kit (MiLaboratory) was used to make UMI-labeled 5' RACE TRB cDNA libraries. cDNA synthesis used the entire amount of extracted RNA, and PCR amplification then used the entire amount of cDNA produced. Libraries were prepared in parallel with an identical number of PCR cycles. Per the original workflow: MIGEC and MiXCR extracted about 50,000 +/- 10,000 unique UMI-labeled TRB cDNA molecules per library, requiring at least two reads per UMI. An average of approximately 40,000 +/- 10,000 functional in-frame TRB CDR3 nucleotide clonotypes without stop codons was found per library. After downsampling to 5000 UMI-labeled TRB molecules per sample, diversity metrics such as normalized Shannon-Wiener and Chao1 were calculated in VDJtools. VDJtools was used to calculate clonotype-size-weighted physicochemical properties of the central five CDR3 residues, namely interaction energy, strength, volume and Kidera factor 4. After the reads were reprocessed by TCRdb, one entry was made per CDR3 protein sequence, with no DNA. The V and J calls and clone size are TCRdb's, not the authors'. This sample's table has entries for about 140,000 distinct CDR3 sequences. About 0.37% of the sample is taken by the ten largest.

Specimen: naive CXCR3+ CD8+ T cells from blood. The cell subset or site label here, explained by the study, means: CD45RO-CCR7+CD27+CD95- naive CD8+ T cells expressing CXCR3 (TNR3+). The clonotype originates from a human donor in good health. Some clones in this sample may be carry-over from other donors' samples. The rearranged segments are TRBV7-9 and TRBJ2-7; no DNA is available, so the TRBD1 call from TCRdb remains unchecked. This receptor carries the CDR3 CASNPISTGSYEQYF.